A single sample is the source of the 20 T cell receptor beta chains below, sequenced in a study of OX40 agonist ivuxolimab in advanced cancers. Method: immunoSEQ multiplex PCR; TCRdb's copy keeps in-frame clones and lacks some. The data show roughly 60,000 clones, roughly 84% seen once. This specimen consisted of CD4+ or CD8+ T cells sorted from blood, obtained in a trial of the OX40 agonist ivuxolimab. These receptors were taken from an adult with an advanced solid tumor such as melanoma, head and neck, liver or kidney cancer.

The V gene is TRBV2, the J gene TRBJ2-1, with 12 bases aligning to TRBD2. CDR3 length equals 15 residues. With 5 bases clipped from V and 5 bases from J, the junction kept 4 bases outside the gene matches. Germline loops: CDR1 SNHLY, CDR2 FYNNEI. The CDR3 DNA is TGTGCCAGCAGTTTGACTAGCGGGAGCAACAATGAGCAGTTCTTC. Translation gives CASSLTSGSNNEQFF.

This clone was detected once. The CDR3 sequence is CASSLGLSIGIQETQYF. The CDR3 DNA follows: TGCGCCAGCAGCTTGGGTTTGAGTATAGGGATCCAAGAGACCCAGTACTTC. This chain connects TRBV5-1 to TRBJ2-5; no firm D call. Germline CDR1 is SGHRS and CDR2 is YFSETQ. The V gene lost 0 bases and the J gene lost 1 base, with 16 bases spanning the gap. The CDR3 consists of 17 residues.

The chain joins TRBV9 to TRBJ2-1; 10 bases are a match to TRBD2. Trimming cost V 0 bases and J 6 bases; bases outside gene matches: 6. The CDR3 runs to 16 residues. Germline CDR1 and CDR2: SGDLS and YYNGEE. The CDR3 region has the DNA TGTGCCAGCAGCGTAGGTGGACTAGCGGCTGCCAATGAGCAGTTCTTC. Translation: CASSVGGLAAANEQFF.

The chain recombines TRBV7-9 with TRBJ2-3; maybe TRBD2 (6 bases). There are 16 residues in the CDR3. The germline V and J ends were trimmed by 2 bases and 0 bases, with 12 bases remaining between them. Germline assignment: CDR1 SEHNR and CDR2 FQNEAQ (reference sequence). The CDR3 region is CASSLPDYSSTDTQYF. The CDR3 DNA is TGTGCCAGCAGCTTACCGGACTACTCTAGCACAGATACGCAGTATTTT.

This clone was recorded only once. The chain employs TRBV15 and TRBJ1-3; D is unclear. The CDR3 spans 14 residues. Trimming shortened V by 5 bases and J by 0 bases, and 8 bases separated the two germline ends. The germline CDR1 and CDR2 sequences are LNHNV and YYDKDF (reference sequence). The CDR3: CATSAQSSGNTIYF. The CDR3 DNA follows: TGTGCCACCAGCGCGCAGTCCTCTGGAAACACCATATATTTT. Together with reference TRBV15 and TRBJ1-3, the CDR3 gives the full variable domain: DAMVIQNPRYQVTQFGKPVTLSCSQTLNHNVMYWYQQKSSQAPKLLFHYYDKDFNNEADTPDNFQSRRPNTSFCFLDIRSPGLGDTAMYLCATSAQSSGNTIYFGEGSWLTVV.

The CDR3 loop is CASSPVWTSGLTDTQYF. The CDR3 DNA follows: TGTGCCAGCAGTCCGGTATGGACTAGCGGACTCACAGATACGCAGTATTTT. The V gene is TRBV27, the J gene TRBJ2-3; TRBD2 aligns across 10 bases. The germline CDR1 and CDR2 sequences are MNHEY and SMNVEV (reference sequence). This CDR3 region has 17 residues. V was clipped by 5 bases and J by 2 bases; unmatched bases: 10.

This clone was detected once. V is TRBV28 and J is TRBJ2-7; 7 bases fit TRBD1. After removal of 4 bases from V and 8 bases from J, the junction contained 5 bases not matched to a gene. The CDR3 covers 12 residues. CDR1 and CDR2 from the germline V gene are MDHEN and SYDVKM. The CDR3 DNA follows: TGTGCCAGCAGTTCCGACAGGGCTAAGCAGTACTTC. It yields the protein CASSSDRAKQYF.

This clone was seen a handful of times. This chain uses TRBV4-3 with TRBJ1-6; 9 bases line up with TRBD1. V shed 4 bases, J shed 7 bases, and the junction held 5 bases outside the gene matches. Looked up from germline, CDR1 is LGHNA and CDR2 is YSLEER. The CDR3 is 15 amino acids. The CDR3 nucleotides read TGCGCCAGCAGCCTACTAACAGGGGGCAATTCACCCCTCCACTTT. This codes for CASSLLTGGNSPLHF.

V usage is TRBV6-1 and J usage is TRBJ1-1; D unresolved. The CDR3 sequence is 14 residues long. CDR1 is MNHNS and CDR2 is SASEGT in the germline V gene. Trimming cost V 6 bases and J 3 bases, with 14 bases left between them. The CDR3 loop reads CASRVSGRDTEAFF. CDR3 bases: TGTGCCAGCAGAGTTAGCGGAAGGGACACTGAAGCTTTCTTT.

This clone is labeled medium-sized. The chain uses TRBV10-3 and TRBJ2-2, with 10 bases matching TRBD1. From germline, CDR1 is ENHRY and CDR2 SYGVKD. This CDR3 is built from 15 residues. V shed 10 bases and J 5 bases; nucleotides not matched to a gene: 10. CDR3 in amino acids: CATMDRGKKTGELFF. CDR3 coding DNA: TGTGCCACCATGGACAGGGGGAAGAAAACCGGGGAGCTGTTTTTT.

A few counts support this clone. This chain links TRBV2 with TRBJ2-4; tentative D call: TRBD1 (6 bases). Germline V gene sequence: CDR1 SNHLY, CDR2 FYNNEI. The CDR3 is 15 amino acids. The germline V and J ends were trimmed by 4 bases and 0 bases, with 10 bases remaining between them. The DNA for the CDR3 is TGTGCCAGCAGTGGCAGGGGCCCAGCCAAAAACATTCAGTACTTC. Encoded protein: CASSGRGPAKNIQYF.

V gene TRBV19 combines with J gene TRBJ1-5; 11 bases map to TRBD1. V lost 7 bases to trimming and J lost 2 bases; unmatched junction nucleotides: 16. Per germline, CDR1 LNHDA and CDR2 SQIVND (reference sequence). The CDR3 covers 19 residues. Here the CDR3 reads CASTPFGQGANFGNQPQHF. CDR3 coding DNA: TGTGCCAGTACCCCGTTCGGACAGGGGGCGAACTTCGGCAATCAGCCCCAGCATTTT.

The gene calls are TRBV28 and TRBJ2-3, with D unresolved. The germline V gene encodes CDR1 MDHEN and CDR2 SYDVKM. V lost 5 bases to trimming and J lost 0 bases, with 12 bases between them. The CDR3 has 15 amino acids. The DNA for the CDR3 is TGTGCCAGCAGTCTGTGGACGGTTAGCACAGATACGCAGTATTTT. It codes for CASSLWTVSTDTQYF. The full variable domain, in which reference TRBV28 and TRBJ2-3 provide the parts outside the CDR3, is DVKVTQSSRYLVKRTGEKVFLECVQDMDHENMFWYRQDPGLGLRLIYFSYDVKMKEKGDIPEGYSVSREKKERFSLILESASTNQTSMYLCASSLWTVSTDTQYFGPGTRLTVL.

This clone was detected once. The chain couples TRBV7-8 to TRBJ2-7; D could derive from TRBD1 or TRBD2 (5 bases each). This CDR3 is 15 amino acids long. The ends were cut back, 6 bases at V and 3 bases at J, with 18 bases in the middle. The germline V gene encodes CDR1 SGHVS and CDR2 FQNEAQ. The CDR3: CASRPRADSSYEQYF. As DNA, the CDR3 is TGTGCCAGCAGGCCGAGGGCCGACAGCAGCTACGAGCAGTACTTC.

The chain uses TRBV6-5 and TRBJ1-3; 11 bases fit TRBD1. V shed 6 bases, J shed 4 bases, and the junction held 5 bases outside the gene matches. Germline values: CDR1 MNHEY, CDR2 SVGAGI. The CDR3 is made up of 15 amino acids. The CDR3 protein is CASSADRGQGNTIYF. The DNA for the CDR3 is TGTGCCAGCAGCGCGGACAGGGGGCAAGGAAACACCATATATTTT.

Only one count was recorded for this clone. This chain connects TRBV28 to TRBJ2-7; perhaps TRBD1 as D (5 bases). The CDR3 sequence is 14 residues long. CDR1 and CDR2 from the germline V gene are MDHEN and SYDVKM. V lost 6 bases, J lost 7 bases, and 19 bases lay in between. For the CDR3, the DNA is TGTGCCAGCAGCTACCGGCAGGGATCAATGGAGCAGTACTTC. This encodes CASSYRQGSMEQYF. Combining the CDR3 with reference TRBV28 and TRBJ2-7 gives the whole variable domain DVKVTQSSRYLVKRTGEKVFLECVQDMDHENMFWYRQDPGLGLRLIYFSYDVKMKEKGDIPEGYSVSREKKERFSLILESASTNQTSMYLCASSYRQGSMEQYFGPGTRLTVT.

The chain joins TRBV6-6 to TRBJ1-5, with D perhaps matching TRBD1 (5 bases). The V gene lost 6 bases and the J gene lost 4 bases, with 16 bases spanning the gap. The CDR3 length is 15 residues. Germline CDR1 reads MNHNY; CDR2 reads SVGAGI (reference sequence). The CDR3 here is CASRQVGRENQPQHF. The CDR3, as DNA: TGTGCCAGCAGACAGGTAGGCAGAGAGAATCAGCCCCAGCATTTT.

The chain carries TRBV29-1 and TRBJ1-2; a weak D match, TRBD1 (5 bases). With 5 bases removed from V and 0 bases from J, the gap between germline ends came to 13 bases. Germline V gives CDR1 SQVTM, CDR2 ANQGSEA. The CDR3 is 14 residues long. The CDR3 DNA reads as TGCAGCGTTCCCGACAGTGAAGCTAACTATGGCTACACCTTC. Its translation: CSVPDSEANYGYTF.

This sequence joins TRBV28 and TRBJ2-3; D possibly matches TRBD1 or TRBD2 (5 bases each). CDR3 size: 17 residues. The germline V gene has CDR1 MDHEN and CDR2 SYDVKM. The V and J ends lost 7 bases and 1 base respectively, with 21 bases between them. The CDR3 nucleotides read TGTGCCAGCACCCCGGGACCTGGGAGAGAGGGCACAGATACGCAGTATTTT. Amino acids: CASTPGPGREGTDTQYF.

The chain has TRBV2 and TRBJ2-2; a possible D gene is TRBD1 (5 bases). The CDR3 is 14 residues long. Germline V gives CDR1 SNHLY, CDR2 FYNNEI. Trimming removed 7 bases at V and 1 base at J, with 10 bases between. The CDR3 sequence: CASKGPLNTGELFF. The CDR3 nucleotides read TGTGCCAGCAAGGGGCCGTTGAACACCGGGGAGCTGTTTTTT.